This T cell receptor beta chain was captured in a study of blood T cell repertoires in COVID-19. Assay used: immunoSEQ multiplex PCR; TCRdb lists only in-frame clones, some missing. The sample includes about 97,000 clones, around 85% seen only once; the top ten take around 2%. The CDR3 is 15 residues long. Germline lookup yields CDR1 LGHDT and CDR2 YNNKEL (reference sequence). The V segment lost 5 bases and the J segment 2 bases; nucleotides outside the gene matches: 8. V usage is TRBV3-1 (or the pseudogene TRBV3-2) and J usage is TRBJ2-7; TRBD1 agrees at 8 bases. Sequenced: peripheral blood. The sequence was collected from a woman in her 70s with active or convalescent COVID-19. The CDR3 spells CASSEDREVTYEQYF. The CDR3 region has the DNA TGTGCCAGCAGCGAGGACAGGGAGGTAACCTACGAGCAGTACTTC.